These T cell receptor beta chains were read from a single sample in a study of blood T cell repertoires in COVID-19. Libraries were prepared by immunoSEQ multiplex PCR; TCRdb keeps only in-frame clonotypes and omits some of them. The data contain about 210,000 clones, roughly 77% of them singletons. The sample consisted of PBMCs or T cells enriched from blood (not recorded which). The receptors were gathered from a man aged 40-55 years who had recovered from COVID-19. CDR3s include the opening cysteine and the closing phenylalanine or tryptophan. Each record gives: clone size, D gene, V gene, J gene, CDR3 DNA, CDR3 protein. The D gene is left open where the match is weak. Some rows have no size entry. The others give once, few or many, or a class for an expanded clone.

clone_size: NA
d_call: TRBD1
v_call: TRBV7-8
j_call: TRBJ1-2
cdr3_nt: TGTGCCAGCAGCTTAGGGACAGGGGATTATGGCTACACCTTC
cdr3_aa: CASSLGTGDYGYTF

clone_size: NA
d_call: NA
v_call: TRBV20-1
j_call: TRBJ2-1
cdr3_nt: TGCAGTGCTAGTAATCGCCTAGCAAGTAGTTCCAATGAGCAGTTCTTC
cdr3_aa: CSASNRLASSSNEQFF

clone_size: NA
d_call: NA
v_call: TRBV11-1
j_call: TRBJ2-7
cdr3_nt: TGTGCCAGCAGCCCTCGACAGAGCGAGCAGTACTTC
cdr3_aa: CASSPRQSEQYF

clone_size: NA
d_call: NA
v_call: TRBV6-5
j_call: TRBJ1-2
cdr3_nt: TGTGCCAGCAGGAAGGGAGGACAACTCTATGGCTACACCTTC
cdr3_aa: CASRKGGQLYGYTF

clone_size: NA
d_call: NA
v_call: TRBV30
j_call: TRBJ2-1
cdr3_nt: TGTGCCTGGAGTGGGTCGACGGGAGTTGTAAATGAGCAGTTCTTC
cdr3_aa: CAWSGSTGVVNEQFF

clone_size: NA
d_call: NA
v_call: TRBV7-3
j_call: TRBJ2-1
cdr3_nt: TGTGCCAGCAGCTTAGGGCTGGGGCCATCCTACAATGAGCAGTTCTTC
cdr3_aa: CASSLGLGPSYNEQFF

clone_size: NA
d_call: NA
v_call: TRBV9
j_call: TRBJ2-5
cdr3_nt: TGTGCCAGCAGCGTGCTAGCCGAGGAGACCCAGTACTTC
cdr3_aa: CASSVLAEETQYF

clone_size: NA
d_call: TRBD1
v_call: TRBV28
j_call: TRBJ1-2
cdr3_nt: TGTGCCAGCAGTTCCCCACAGGGGTCTTGGGGCTACACCTTC
cdr3_aa: CASSSPQGSWGYTF

clone_size: once
d_call: NA
v_call: TRBV5-6
j_call: TRBJ2-3
cdr3_nt: TGTGCCAGCAGCTTGACCTGGACAGATACAGATACGCAGTATTTT
cdr3_aa: CASSLTWTDTDTQYF

clone_size: once
d_call: TRBD1
v_call: TRBV12-3/TRBV12-4
j_call: TRBJ1-2
cdr3_nt: TGTGCCAGCAGTAGACAGGGAAACTATGGCTACACCTTC
cdr3_aa: CASSRQGNYGYTF

clone_size: NA
d_call: TRBD1
v_call: TRBV28
j_call: TRBJ1-1
cdr3_nt: TGTGCCAGCAGTTTAAGGGGACAGGGAGGAACTGAAGCTTTCTTT
cdr3_aa: CASSLRGQGGTEAFF

clone_size: NA
d_call: NA
v_call: TRBV9
j_call: TRBJ2-7
cdr3_nt: TGTGCCAGTTCCAGGGTCTCCTACGAGCAGTACTTC
cdr3_aa: CASSRVSYEQYF

clone_size: once
d_call: NA
v_call: TRBV18
j_call: TRBJ2-2
cdr3_nt: TGTGCCAGCTCACCCGGACCCCCGGGGGGCTCGGGCACCGGGGAGCTGTTTTTT
cdr3_aa: CASSPGPPGGSGTGELFF

clone_size: NA
d_call: NA
v_call: TRBV24-1
j_call: TRBJ2-1
cdr3_nt: TGTGCCACCAGTGTAGGTCCAGGGGCAATCAATGAGCAGTTCTTC
cdr3_aa: CATSVGPGAINEQFF

clone_size: NA
d_call: TRBD1
v_call: TRBV11-2
j_call: TRBJ2-1
cdr3_nt: TGTGCCAGCCGGGACAGGGGCCGGAATGAGCAGTTCTTC
cdr3_aa: CASRDRGRNEQFF

clone_size: NA
d_call: NA
v_call: TRBV2
j_call: TRBJ1-5
cdr3_nt: TGTGCCAGCAAGATCGGGACAATAAGTAATCAGCCCCAGCATTTT
cdr3_aa: CASKIGTISNQPQHF

clone_size: NA
d_call: TRBD1
v_call: TRBV2
j_call: TRBJ1-1
cdr3_nt: TGTGCCAGCAGTGCGGACAGGGTGCCTTTCTTT
cdr3_aa: CASSADRVPFF

clone_size: NA
d_call: TRBD1
v_call: TRBV29-1
j_call: TRBJ2-1
cdr3_nt: TGCAGCGTCCGGGGACAGGGGATGCATGAGCAGTTCTTC
cdr3_aa: CSVRGQGMHEQFF

clone_size: NA
d_call: NA
v_call: TRBV14
j_call: TRBJ1-2
cdr3_nt: TGTGCCAGCAGCAAGGGGGTGGGGTATGGCTACACCTTC
cdr3_aa: CASSKGVGYGYTF

clone_size: NA
d_call: NA
v_call: TRBV19
j_call: TRBJ2-4
cdr3_nt: TGTGCCAGTAGCAGGGGCTCAAGGAACATTCAGTACTTC
cdr3_aa: CASSRGSRNIQYF

clone_size: few
d_call: TRBD2
v_call: TRBV30
j_call: TRBJ2-1
cdr3_nt: TGTGCCTGGAGTTCACGCGGGACTAGCGGGAGGGTTGAGCAGTTCTTC
cdr3_aa: CAWSSRGTSGRVEQFF

clone_size: few
d_call: NA
v_call: TRBV5-1
j_call: TRBJ2-3
cdr3_nt: TGCGCCAGCAGGGCAAAAACCCAAGATACGCAGTATTTT
cdr3_aa: CASRAKTQDTQYF

clone_size: NA
d_call: TRBD2
v_call: TRBV13
j_call: TRBJ2-5
cdr3_nt: TGTGCCAGCAGCTTATGGCTAGCGGGGGGTATTACCCAAGAGACCCAGTACTTC
cdr3_aa: CASSLWLAGGITQETQYF

clone_size: NA
d_call: NA
v_call: TRBV19
j_call: TRBJ1-1
cdr3_nt: TGTGCCACCCCTGCGAGCGGGACAAAAATGAACACTGAAGCTTTCTTT
cdr3_aa: CATPASGTKMNTEAFF

clone_size: NA
d_call: TRBD2
v_call: TRBV30
j_call: TRBJ2-7
cdr3_nt: TGTGCCTGTCCGGCGGCTAGCGGGGGGATCGAGCAGTACTTC
cdr3_aa: CACPAASGGIEQYF

clone_size: NA
d_call: NA
v_call: TRBV5-6
j_call: TRBJ2-2
cdr3_nt: TGTGCCAGCAGCCGAGTCACCGGGGAGCTGTTTTTT
cdr3_aa: CASSRVTGELFF

clone_size: few
d_call: NA
v_call: TRBV30
j_call: TRBJ1-2
cdr3_nt: TGTGCCTGGAGTTATCACGACAGGTCTTACTATGGCTACACCTTC
cdr3_aa: CAWSYHDRSYYGYTF

clone_size: once
d_call: NA
v_call: TRBV4-1
j_call: TRBJ1-6
cdr3_nt: TGCGCCAGCAGCCAAGGTATGGCAGGGGAGAGCTCCTATAATTCACCCCTCCACTTT
cdr3_aa: CASSQGMAGESSYNSPLHF

clone_size: NA
d_call: NA
v_call: TRBV7-2
j_call: TRBJ2-7
cdr3_nt: TGTGCCAGCAGCCAAAGTCGTGGGGCTTCCTACGAGCAGTACTTC
cdr3_aa: CASSQSRGASYEQYF

clone_size: NA
d_call: NA
v_call: TRBV5-1
j_call: TRBJ2-1
cdr3_nt: TGCGCCAGCAGCTCGGGACTGTCCGGGGCCTACAATGAGCAGTTCTTC
cdr3_aa: CASSSGLSGAYNEQFF

clone_size: NA
d_call: TRBD1
v_call: TRBV11-2
j_call: TRBJ1-1
cdr3_nt: TGTGCCAGCAGCTCTCATCGGACAGGGGGCGTTTACACTGAAGCTTTCTTT
cdr3_aa: CASSSHRTGGVYTEAFF

clone_size: once
d_call: TRBD2
v_call: TRBV10-3
j_call: TRBJ2-7
cdr3_nt: TGTGCCATCAGTGAGTCGGGGGGGGTCTACGAGCAGTACTTC
cdr3_aa: CAISESGGVYEQYF

clone_size: NA
d_call: NA
v_call: TRBV3-1/TRBV3-2
j_call: TRBJ1-6
cdr3_nt: TGTGCCAGCAGCCAAGTTCTCCGGGTAAGGGGGTCACCCCTCCACTTT
cdr3_aa: CASSQVLRVRGSPLHF

clone_size: NA
d_call: NA
v_call: TRBV7-8
j_call: TRBJ2-7
cdr3_nt: TGTGCCAGCAGCTTAGGGACAATTACCTACGAGCAGTACTTC
cdr3_aa: CASSLGTITYEQYF

clone_size: many
d_call: TRBD1
v_call: TRBV2
j_call: TRBJ2-7
cdr3_nt: TGTGCCAGCGGCCGGGACAGGGGAGACTTC
cdr3_aa: CASGRDRGDF

clone_size: NA
d_call: NA
v_call: TRBV7-4
j_call: TRBJ2-3
cdr3_nt: TGTGCCAGCAGCTTATACTCGGCTAGAGGTGAGGATACGCAGTATTTT
cdr3_aa: CASSLYSARGEDTQYF

clone_size: NA
d_call: NA
v_call: TRBV7-8
j_call: TRBJ1-1
cdr3_nt: TGTGCCAGCAGCCTAACCTTAACCAGGGCTGAAGCTTTCTTT
cdr3_aa: CASSLTLTRAEAFF

clone_size: NA
d_call: NA
v_call: TRBV6-1
j_call: TRBJ1-5
cdr3_nt: TGTGCCAGCAGTGAAGGACAGCCCGCCTTCAATCAGCCCCAGCATTTT
cdr3_aa: CASSEGQPAFNQPQHF

clone_size: NA
d_call: NA
v_call: TRBV19
j_call: TRBJ1-2
cdr3_nt: TGTGCCAGCCAGGGTTTTGTTAACTATGGCTACACCTTC
cdr3_aa: CASQGFVNYGYTF

clone_size: NA
d_call: NA
v_call: TRBV6-5
j_call: TRBJ1-5
cdr3_nt: TGTGCCAGCAGTCACTCGGCGATCAGGAATCAGCCCCAGCATTTT
cdr3_aa: CASSHSAIRNQPQHF

clone_size: NA
d_call: TRBD1
v_call: TRBV29-1
j_call: TRBJ2-5
cdr3_nt: TGCAGCGTGCCCCCGGACAGGGCGGGGAATCAAGAGACCCAGTACTTC
cdr3_aa: CSVPPDRAGNQETQYF

clone_size: NA
d_call: TRBD2
v_call: TRBV7-8
j_call: TRBJ2-7
cdr3_nt: TGTGCCAGCAGCTTAGCAGGGGAGGGCTCCTACGAGCAGTACTTC
cdr3_aa: CASSLAGEGSYEQYF

clone_size: NA
d_call: TRBD2
v_call: TRBV9
j_call: TRBJ2-1
cdr3_nt: TGTGCCAGCAGCGTAGATCTAGCGGGAGGGGGTCACAATGAGCAGTTCTTC
cdr3_aa: CASSVDLAGGGHNEQFF

clone_size: NA
d_call: TRBD2
v_call: TRBV3-1/TRBV3-2
j_call: TRBJ2-7
cdr3_nt: TGTGCCAGCAGCCGGGGACTAGCGGGAGGGGAGCAGTACTTC
cdr3_aa: CASSRGLAGGEQYF

clone_size: NA
d_call: NA
v_call: TRBV5-4
j_call: TRBJ2-1
cdr3_nt: TGTGCCAGCAGCTTGGGACTTCAGAGCTCCTACAATGAGCAGTTCTTC
cdr3_aa: CASSLGLQSSYNEQFF

clone_size: NA
d_call: TRBD1
v_call: TRBV4-1
j_call: TRBJ1-3
cdr3_nt: TGCGCCAGCAGCTACTCGATGACAGGGAGAACTGGAAACACCATATATTTT
cdr3_aa: CASSYSMTGRTGNTIYF

clone_size: NA
d_call: TRBD2
v_call: TRBV5-1
j_call: TRBJ2-5
cdr3_nt: TGCGCCAGCAGCTTGGCCGGTAGCGGGGGGTCCCAAGAGACCCAGTACTTC
cdr3_aa: CASSLAGSGGSQETQYF

clone_size: NA
d_call: NA
v_call: TRBV3-1/TRBV3-2
j_call: TRBJ1-5
cdr3_nt: TGTGCCAGCAGCCAATCAGGGGCCAATCAGCCCCAGCATTTT
cdr3_aa: CASSQSGANQPQHF

clone_size: NA
d_call: NA
v_call: TRBV28
j_call: TRBJ1-1
cdr3_nt: TGTGCCAGCATCCCTAGCACACTCTCTACGGAAGCTTTCTTT
cdr3_aa: CASIPSTLSTEAFF

clone_size: NA
d_call: NA
v_call: TRBV29-1
j_call: TRBJ2-3
cdr3_nt: TGCAGCGTTGAAACAGGCCGAAGCACAGATACGCAGTATTTT
cdr3_aa: CSVETGRSTDTQYF

clone_size: NA
d_call: NA
v_call: TRBV4-1
j_call: TRBJ2-2
cdr3_nt: TGCGCCAGCAGCCAGGGTTTCAGGGGCACCGGGGAGCTGTTTTTT
cdr3_aa: CASSQGFRGTGELFF

clone_size: NA
d_call: TRBD1
v_call: TRBV6-5
j_call: TRBJ1-2
cdr3_nt: TGTGCCAGCAGTTACTCTAGGGGGCTTAACTATGGCTACACCTTC
cdr3_aa: CASSYSRGLNYGYTF

clone_size: NA
d_call: NA
v_call: TRBV25-1
j_call: TRBJ1-1
cdr3_nt: TGTGCCAGCAGTGAAGGAGGGTTAGGCACTGAAGCTTTCTTT
cdr3_aa: CASSEGGLGTEAFF